The source of this TCR beta chain is a study of post-analysis software for immune sequencing data. Findings of the study overall: In patients, five or six TRBV segments were more frequent than in controls, with TRBV5-6, TRBV5-1 and TRBV20-1 among them.

A note on this clonotype: Its specificity is not known.

V lost 7 bases and J 3 bases, leaving 22 bases between the germline ends. Germline CDR1 and CDR2: DFQATT and SNEGSKA (reference sequence). The CDR3 spans 16 residues. Unique molecular identifiers were carried by the TCR beta cDNA libraries. MiXCR, applied by TCRdb to the PCR reads, yields one record per CDR3 protein. The repertoire holds approximately 400,000 distinct CDR3 sequences, with less than 35% as singletons. The rearrangement uses TRBV20-1 and TRBJ1-5; possible D gene TRBD1, 5 bases. The sequenced material came from blood. This clonotype was obtained from a girl aged 5 to 17 with multiple sclerosis. The CDR3 DNA reads as TGCAGTGTAGCGAGTTGGGGCAAAACAGACAATCAGCCCCAGCATTTT. Protein sequence: CSVASWGKTDNQPQHF.